Listed here are 3 T cell receptor beta chains from one sample, sequenced in a study of human T cells and chemical hapten exposure. Time point described: patch test 3, about 24 weeks after DPC sensitization. Treatment described: therapeutic diphenylcyclopropenone sensitization with weekly scalp DPC. TCRdb re-analysed the RACE reads in MiXCR, keeping a single row per CDR3 protein. Seen here are 90,000 to 110,000 distinct CDR3 sequences, under 40% observed once, and the top ten hold more than 2.5%. This specimen was whole blood, taken in connection with sensitization to the hapten diphenylcyclopropenone (DPC). The receptors derive from a man aged 35 to 55 with alopecia areata. Some clones in this sample may be carry-over from other donors' samples.

A single count supports this clonotype. The chain recombines TRBV29-1 with TRBJ1-2, with TRBD1 as a possible D gene (5 bases). CDR1 and CDR2 (germline): SQVTM, ANQGSEA. V was cut by 6 bases and J by 7 bases, with 12 bases left in between. The CDR3 covers 11 residues. The CDR3 nucleotides are TGCAGCGTGGGGGGGGACGGTGGCTACACCTTC. Protein sequence: CSVGGDGGYTF.

The chain is built from TRBV11-2 and TRBJ1-3, with D hard to call. The CDR3 covers 15 residues. Germline-derived CDR1 and CDR2 are SGHAT and FQNNGV. V was shortened by 1 base and J by 0 bases, with 7 bases between the two germline ends. The CDR3 is CASSLAWSSGNTIYF. The CDR3 DNA reads TGTGCCAGCAGCTTAGCGTGGAGCTCTGGAAACACCATATATTTT. Full variable domain (remainder filled in from reference TRBV11-2 and TRBJ1-3): EAGVAQSPRYKIIEKRQSVAFWCNPISGHATLYWYQQILGQGPKLLIQFQNNGVVDDSQLPKDRFSAERLKGVDSTLKIQPAKLEDSAVYLCASSLAWSSGNTIYFGEGSWLTVV.

This chain links TRBV4-3 with TRBJ1-3; D unresolved. The CDR3 is made up of 16 amino acids. Germline V gene data show CDR1 as LGHNA and CDR2 as YSLEER. V dropped 0 bases and J dropped 2 bases, with 11 bases sitting between them. The CDR3 nucleotides are TGCGCCAGCAGCCAAGATGAAACCGGAGCTGGAAACACCATATATTTT. Its translation is CASSQDETGAGNTIYF.